This record looks at one T cell receptor (beta chain) sequence and its context. Its antigen is undetermined. The sample's treatment: oral pan-JAK inhibitor, 5-10 mg twice daily. From alopecia areata patients, lesional scalp punch biopsies and peripheral blood were collected. RNA extraction was followed by reverse transcription into cDNA, which acted as the sequencing template. Sequencing was performed with immunoSEQ multiplex PCR; in TCRdb, only in-frame clones are kept and a portion is missing. The profile shows 150,000 to 200,000 clones, 40% to 65% of them singletons. The data derive from a study of CD8+ T cells in alopecia areata. Study results and limitations: TCR sharing across patients was less clear than in mice, possibly HLA-related. With tofacitinib ongoing, many expanded lesional clones persisted in both scalp and blood.

V shed 4 bases and J 0 bases; nucleotides not matched to a gene: 4. From germline, CDR1 is WSHSY and CDR2 SAAADI. There are 17 residues in the CDR3. Material: CD8+ T cells sorted from blood, obtained around week 54, from a patient treated with tofacitinib. The V call is TRBV10-2, the J call TRBJ2-3; 13 nucleotides agree with TRBD2. The sequence was collected from a human donor with alopecia areata. CDR3: CASSGTSGGYSTDTQYF. CDR3 nucleotide sequence: TGCGCCAGCAGTGGGACTAGCGGGGGATATAGCACAGATACGCAGTATTTT.